This entry concerns a single TCR beta chain. The CDR3 covers 14 residues. The germline CDR1 and CDR2 sequences are MDHEN and SYDVKM. Trimming at V came to 3 bases and at J to 5 bases, leaving 7 bases not matched to a gene. None of the glioblastoma patients had an isocitrate dehydrogenase mutation. Before vaccination, two weeks after the third vaccination, and at progression, PBMC were collected. The data are from a study of glioma-infiltrating T cells after dendritic cell vaccination. At the level of the study: Dendritic cells derived from monocytes and pulsed with autologous tumor lysate formed the vaccine.

TCRdb's copy holds only in-frame clones and misses some; the assay was immunoSEQ multiplex PCR. The profile covers approximately 64,000 clones, with approximately 78% appearing a single time and about 10% taken by the ten largest. The material sequenced was blood, taken before dendritic cell vaccination. This clonotype was obtained from a human donor with glioblastoma. The genes are TRBV28 and TRBJ2-7, with TRBD1 matching 7 bases. The CDR3 nucleotides are TGTGCCAGCAGTTTTCTGGCAGGGGGAAACGAGCAGTACTTC. Encoded protein: CASSFLAGGNEQYF.